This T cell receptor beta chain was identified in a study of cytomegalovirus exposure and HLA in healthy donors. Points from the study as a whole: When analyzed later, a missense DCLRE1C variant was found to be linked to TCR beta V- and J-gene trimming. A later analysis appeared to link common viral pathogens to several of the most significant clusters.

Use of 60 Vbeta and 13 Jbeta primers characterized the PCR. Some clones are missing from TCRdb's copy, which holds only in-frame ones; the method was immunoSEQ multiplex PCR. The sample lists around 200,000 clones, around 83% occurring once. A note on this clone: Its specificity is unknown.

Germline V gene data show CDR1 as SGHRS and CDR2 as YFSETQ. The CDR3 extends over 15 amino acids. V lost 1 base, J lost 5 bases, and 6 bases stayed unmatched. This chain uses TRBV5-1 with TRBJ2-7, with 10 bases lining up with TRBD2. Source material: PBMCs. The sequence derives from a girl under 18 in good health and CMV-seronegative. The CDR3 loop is CASSLSSSGSHEQYF. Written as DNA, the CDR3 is TGCGCCAGCAGCTTGTCTTCTAGCGGGAGCCACGAGCAGTACTTC.